The source of this T cell receptor (beta chain) is a study of T-cell memory formation after mild COVID-19. MiXCR, run by TCRdb on the 5' RACE reads, gives a single entry per CDR3 protein. In the table there are approximately 210,000 distinct CDR3 sequences, around 30% of which are singletons. Trimming cost V 8 bases and J 0 bases, with 11 bases left between them. This CDR3 region has 13 residues. Germline V gene sequence: CDR1 SQVTM, CDR2 ANQGSEA. This clonotype was sampled from an adult woman who had mild COVID-19 (a few samples of this study predate the infection). Cell type and time point are not known. Material for sequencing was PBMCs or a T cell subset sorted from them (not recorded which). The chain is built from TRBV29-1 and TRBJ2-1, with D possibly TRBD1 on 6 matching bases. The CDR3 sequence is CSLGGVSYNEQFF. The CDR3, as DNA: TGCAGCCTAGGGGGAGTCTCCTACAATGAGCAGTTCTTC.